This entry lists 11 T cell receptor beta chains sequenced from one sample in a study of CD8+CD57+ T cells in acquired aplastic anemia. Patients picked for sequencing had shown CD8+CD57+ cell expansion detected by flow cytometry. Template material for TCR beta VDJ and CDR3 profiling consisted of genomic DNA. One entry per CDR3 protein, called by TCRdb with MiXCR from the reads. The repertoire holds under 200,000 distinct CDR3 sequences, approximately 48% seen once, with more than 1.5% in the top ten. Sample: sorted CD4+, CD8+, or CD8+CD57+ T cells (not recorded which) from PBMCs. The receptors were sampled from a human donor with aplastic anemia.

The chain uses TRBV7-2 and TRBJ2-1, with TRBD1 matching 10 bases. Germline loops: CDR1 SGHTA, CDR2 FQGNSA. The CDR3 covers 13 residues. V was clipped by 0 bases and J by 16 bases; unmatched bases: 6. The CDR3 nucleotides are TGTGCCAGCAGCTTAGCCGAAAGGACAGGGGGATTCTTC. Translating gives CASSLAERTGGFF.

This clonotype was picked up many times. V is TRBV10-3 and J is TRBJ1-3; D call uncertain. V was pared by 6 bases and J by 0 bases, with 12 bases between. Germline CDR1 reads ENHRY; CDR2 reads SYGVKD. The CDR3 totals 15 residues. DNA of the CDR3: TGTGCCATCAGCGTCGGCCCTAGCTCTGGAAACACCATATATTTT. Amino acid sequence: CAISVGPSSGNTIYF.

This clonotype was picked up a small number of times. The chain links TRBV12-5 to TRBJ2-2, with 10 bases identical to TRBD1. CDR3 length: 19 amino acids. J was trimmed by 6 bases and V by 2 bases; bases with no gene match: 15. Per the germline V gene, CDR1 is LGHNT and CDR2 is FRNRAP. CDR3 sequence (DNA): TGTGCTAGTGGTTTGTCTCTACCGGGACAGGGGCGGCGGTCCGGGGAGCTGTTTTTT. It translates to CASGLSLPGQGRRSGELFF. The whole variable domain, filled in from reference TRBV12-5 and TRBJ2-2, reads DARVTQTPRHKVTEMGQEVTMRCQPILGHNTVFWYRQTMMQGLELLAYFRNRAPLDDSGMPKDRFSAEMPDATLATLKIQPSEPRDSAVYFCASGLSLPGQGRRSGELFFGEGSRLTVL.

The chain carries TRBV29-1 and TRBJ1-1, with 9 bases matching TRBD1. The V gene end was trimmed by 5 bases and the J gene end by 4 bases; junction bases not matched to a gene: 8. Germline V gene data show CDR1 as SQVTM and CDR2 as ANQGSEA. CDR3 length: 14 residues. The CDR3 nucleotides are TGCAGCGTTACCCACCCGGACAGGGGCACTGAAGCTTTCTTT. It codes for CSVTHPDRGTEAFF.

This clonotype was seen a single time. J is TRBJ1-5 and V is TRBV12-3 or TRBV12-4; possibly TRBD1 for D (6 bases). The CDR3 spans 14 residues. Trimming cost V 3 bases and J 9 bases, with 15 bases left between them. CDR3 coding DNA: TGTGCCAGCAGTTTGTCAGGGGAGCCTTGGCCCCAGCATTTT. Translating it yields CASSLSGEPWPQHF.

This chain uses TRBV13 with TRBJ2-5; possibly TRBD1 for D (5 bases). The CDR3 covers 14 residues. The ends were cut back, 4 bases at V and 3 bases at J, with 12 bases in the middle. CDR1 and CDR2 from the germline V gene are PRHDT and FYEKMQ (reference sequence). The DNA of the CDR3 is TGTGCCAGCAGCTACCTAGGGGCCAAAGAGACCCAGTACTTC. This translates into CASSYLGAKETQYF.

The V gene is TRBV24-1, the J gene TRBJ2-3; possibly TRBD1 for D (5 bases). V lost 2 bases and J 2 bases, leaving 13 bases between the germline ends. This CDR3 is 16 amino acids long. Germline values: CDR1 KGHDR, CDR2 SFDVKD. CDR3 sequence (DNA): TGTGCCACCAGTGATTCTGGCAGGGTTTTCACAGATACGCAGTATTTT. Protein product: CATSDSGRVFTDTQYF.

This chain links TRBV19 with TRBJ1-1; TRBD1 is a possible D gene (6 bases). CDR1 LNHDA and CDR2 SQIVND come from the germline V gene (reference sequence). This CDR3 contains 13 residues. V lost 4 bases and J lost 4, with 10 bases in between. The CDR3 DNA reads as TGTGCCAGTAGTACAGGGGCAAGCACTGAAGCTTTCTTT. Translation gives CASSTGASTEAFF.

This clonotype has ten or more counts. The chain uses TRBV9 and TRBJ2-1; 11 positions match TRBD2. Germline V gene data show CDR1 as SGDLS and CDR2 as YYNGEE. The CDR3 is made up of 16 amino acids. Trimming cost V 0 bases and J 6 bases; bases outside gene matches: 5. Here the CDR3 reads CASSVGISGGANEQFF. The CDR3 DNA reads TGTGCCAGCAGCGTAGGAATTAGCGGGGGGGCCAATGAGCAGTTCTTC.

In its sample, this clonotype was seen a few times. CDR3 nucleotide sequence: TGTGCCAGCAGCTTCGACAGGGTAAGGGAGACCCAGTACTTC. Its translation is CASSFDRVRETQYF. The V gene is TRBV5-6, the J gene TRBJ2-5; 7 positions match TRBD1. This CDR3 contains 14 residues. The V gene's germline CDR1 is SGHDT and CDR2 YYEEEE. The V gene end was trimmed by 2 bases and the J gene end by 5 bases; junction bases not matched to a gene: 6.

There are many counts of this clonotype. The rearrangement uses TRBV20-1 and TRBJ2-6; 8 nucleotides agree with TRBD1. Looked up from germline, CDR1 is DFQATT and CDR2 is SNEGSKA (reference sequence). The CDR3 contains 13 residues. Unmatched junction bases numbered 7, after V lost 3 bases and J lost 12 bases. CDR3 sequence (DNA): TGCAGTGCTAGGGACAGGGCGCGTGGCGTCCTGACTTTC. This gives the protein CSARDRARGVLTF.